Below, 10 T cell receptor beta chains from the same sample are listed, as sequenced in a study of vaccination and CD4 T cells after COVID-19. Scientists ran DNA taken from cultured CD4+ T cells through the Oncomine TCR Beta short-read assay for sequencing. TCRdb ran MiXCR on the PCR reads and lists one entry per CDR3 protein. This sample carries 10,000 or so distinct CDR3 sequences, 60% to 75% of them seen once, and the ten largest clones take roughly 29%. Antigens for these TCRs are unknown. The sample's treatment: 10-day PBMC culture with coronavirus spike peptide pools or control peptides (ViraFEST assay). Material for sequencing was CD4+ T cells from blood, cultured in vitro. These receptors all come from a human donor who had recovered from COVID-19.

This clonotype has just a few counts. The chain carries TRBV6-1 and TRBJ2-7; 9 bases line up with TRBD1. J lost 4 bases, V lost 6 bases, and 10 bases had no gene match. In germline, CDR1 is MNHNS, CDR2 SASEGT. The CDR3 totals 15 residues. The CDR3 sequence: CASRQTGTGSYEQYF. The DNA for the CDR3 is TGTGCCAGCAGACAAACCGGGACAGGGAGTTACGAGCAGTACTTC.

This chain connects TRBV27 to TRBJ1-6; unclear D gene. The CDR3 has 14 residues. Trimming left V 3 bases short and J 7 bases short, with 10 bases between. Germline V gene lookup returns CDR1 MNHEY and CDR2 SMNVEV (reference sequence). Written as DNA, the CDR3 is TGTGCCAGCAGTTTTCACAGTTCCAATTCACCCCTCCACTTT. Protein sequence: CASSFHSSNSPLHF.

The chain joins TRBV5-1 to TRBJ1-1; D may be TRBD1 (6 bases). CDR1 and CDR2 (germline): SGHRS, YFSETQ. Trimming removed 0 bases at V and 0 bases at J, with 12 bases between. The CDR3 runs 16 residues. CDR3 residues: CASSLAWDKLNTEAFF. The CDR3 nucleotides are TGCGCCAGCAGCTTGGCCTGGGACAAATTGAACACTGAAGCTTTCTTT.

J is TRBJ1-1 and V is TRBV7-2; D may be TRBD1 (5 bases). With 5 bases removed from V and 3 bases from J, the gap between germline ends came to 16 bases. Germline V gene sequence: CDR1 SGHTA, CDR2 FQGNSA. This CDR3 is built from 15 residues. In nucleotides, the CDR3 is TGTGCCAGCAGCCGCGGAGGAGCGGGGGACACTGAAGCTTTCTTT. It is translated as CASSRGGAGDTEAFF.

This clonotype was seen only once. The chain joins TRBV7-2 to TRBJ1-1, with TRBD1 matching over 9 bases. Trimming at V came to 2 bases and at J to 4 bases, leaving 5 bases not matched to a gene. From germline, CDR1 is SGHTA and CDR2 FQGNSA. The CDR3 runs 15 residues. The CDR3 region is CASSLSNRGRTEAFF. In DNA, the CDR3 is TGTGCCAGCAGCTTAAGTAACAGGGGGCGCACTGAAGCTTTCTTT. The entire variable domain, with the rest obtained from reference TRBV7-2 and TRBJ1-1, is as follows: GAGVSQSPSNKVTEKGKDVELRCDPISGHTALYWYRQSLGQGLEFLIYFQGNSAPDKSGLPSDRFSAERTGGSVSTLTIQRTQQEDSAVYLCASSLSNRGRTEAFFGQGTRLTVV.

The chain has TRBV19 and TRBJ1-5, with D tentatively TRBD1 (5 bases). The V gene lost 8 bases and the J gene lost 8 bases, with 16 bases spanning the gap. The CDR3 sequence is 13 residues long. CDR1 and CDR2 from the germline V gene are LNHDA and SQIVND (reference sequence). CDR3 sequence reads: CASHTAGGEPQHF. The CDR3 DNA sequence: TGTGCCAGTCATACGGCAGGAGGGGAGCCCCAGCATTTT.

V is TRBV19 and J is TRBJ2-2; D may match TRBD1 or TRBD2 (5 bases each). The germline V gene has CDR1 LNHDA and CDR2 SQIVND (reference sequence). There are 16 residues in the CDR3. V was shortened by 5 bases and J by 5 bases, with 18 bases between the two germline ends. CDR3 bases: TGTGCCAGTAGTCGGGACCGGGGCTGGAAGACCGGGGAGCTGTTTTTT. This translates into CASSRDRGWKTGELFF.

J is TRBJ1-4 and V is TRBV6-1, with 7 nucleotides matching TRBD1. This CDR3 contains 18 residues. V dropped 6 bases and J dropped 0; count of bases not matched to a gene: 13. Per germline, CDR1 MNHNS and CDR2 SASEGT. The CDR3 region has the DNA TGTGCCAGCAGGCCTGGGACAGTTAGAGGAGCAACTAATGAAAAACTGTTTTTT. Translating it yields CASRPGTVRGATNEKLFF.

The rearrangement uses TRBV10-2 and TRBJ1-6; a weak D match, TRBD1 (5 bases). V was clipped by 4 bases and J by 8 bases, with 15 bases between them. The germline V gene encodes CDR1 WSHSY and CDR2 SAAADI. There are 15 residues in the CDR3. The chain's CDR3 is CASSVGAPSHSPLHF. CDR3 bases: TGCGCCAGCAGTGTTGGGGCTCCATCCCATTCACCCCTCCACTTT.

In this sample, this clonotype turned up a few times. V is TRBV27 and J is TRBJ1-1; 9 bases map to TRBD1. The CDR3 is 13 amino acids. With 6 bases clipped from V and 7 bases from J, the junction kept 6 bases outside the gene matches. The germline CDR1 and CDR2 sequences are MNHEY and SMNVEV (reference sequence). The CDR3 nucleotides read TGTGCCAGCAGCCGACAGGGGGTGGGTGAAGCTTTCTTT. Translated: CASSRQGVGEAFF.